The T cell receptor (beta chain) described here comes from a study of OX40 agonist ivuxolimab in advanced cancers. With respect to the entire study: Ivuxolimab was an agonistic, fully human IgG2 monoclonal antibody directed against OX40 (CD134), a costimulatory receptor. Intravenous ivuxolimab was administered to patients every 2 weeks at six dose levels: 0.01, 0.1, 0.3, 1.5, 3 and 10 mg/kg. Of the roughly 52 dose-escalation patients, hepatocellular carcinoma was present in approximately 20, melanoma in roughly 15, renal cell carcinoma in 9 and head and neck cancer in 9. A male proportion of around 80% and a mean age of around 60 years, ranging from roughly 23 to 80, were recorded for the dose-escalation cohort. Prior anti-PD-1, anti-PD-L1 or anti-CTLA-4 therapy was permitted, and less than 45% of dose-escalation patients had received checkpoint inhibitors. Partial responses occurred in three dose-escalation patients, of whom one had hepatocellular carcinoma and two had cutaneous melanoma. Peripheral TCRbeta sequencing aimed to test whether ivuxolimab altered TCR sequence diversity and caused clonal T-cell expansion. The paper covers the monotherapy dose-escalation part of the phase I ivuxolimab trial, which included N = 52 patients. Here is what the overall study found, with its caveats: At doses from 0.1 to 3.0 mg/kg, clonal expansion was seen in both CD4+ and CD8+ blood T cells between baseline and week 6. Low levels of normalized T-cell clonal expansion were also seen in some patients who did not respond. Partial responders in the 0.1-3.0 mg/kg groups had among the lowest normalized peripheral clonal expansion, especially among CD8+ T cells. Antigen specificity was not determined for the clonally expanded peripheral T cells. On average, CD8+ T cells showed more expanded clones than CD4+ T cells after ivuxolimab.

The CDR3 runs 15 residues from the cysteine to the phenylalanine. Of all the DNA, just the CDR3 is kept, 45 bases in frame from base 1. In the germline V gene, CDR1 corresponds to SGDLS and CDR2 to YYNGEE. Germline trimming: 3 bases from V, 8 bases from J; junction bases outside gene matches: 9. This clone came up a few times. Its binding antigen is unknown. One base away there is no much larger clone; base qualities are not given. To sequence the TCRbeta CDR3 region, genomic DNA was isolated from the sorted cells. The immunoSEQ Assay was used to sequence the TCRbeta CDR3 regions. What TCRdb holds here is the immuneACCESS table cut down to in-frame rearrangements. Part of the clones is not present; checked against another copy, under half of the missing clones reflect an unresolved V gene, and the others are unexplained. The sample has about 54,000 clones on record, roughly four fifths of them singletons. Around 0.8% of the sample is held by the ten biggest clonotypes.

The trial excluded patients who had a history of autoimmune disease or were on systemic immunosuppression. In every dose cohort, peripheral blood was drawn for TCR sequencing at baseline, cycle 4 day 1, and cycle 7 day 1. Samples came from an open-label, multicenter, first-in-human phase I dose-escalation trial of ivuxolimab. Adults with locally advanced or metastatic melanoma, renal cell carcinoma, hepatocellular carcinoma or head and neck squamous cell carcinoma were enrolled in the trial. Before TCR sequencing, CD4+ and CD8+ T cells were separately sorted from peripheral blood. The receptor's source is an adult with an advanced solid tumor such as melanoma, head and neck, liver or kidney cancer. Recombination joined TRBV9 with TRBJ2-3; TRBD2 agrees with 10 junctional bases. The sequencing here drew on CD4+ or CD8+ T cells sorted from blood, taken in a trial of the OX40 agonist ivuxolimab. The nucleotide sequence is given as TGTGCCAGCAGCGCCGGAAGCGGGGGGGAAGGTACGCAGTATTTT. Protein translation: CASSAGSGGEGTQYF.